Presented here are 10 T cell receptor beta chains from one specimen sequenced in a study of early T cells in non-severe SARS-CoV-2 infection. TCRdb re-called the 5' RACE reads through MiXCR, storing one row per CDR3 protein. Of roughly 56,000 distinct CDR3 sequences listed, about an eighth were seen once; the top ten hold 10%. The sample comprised whole blood. All receptors derive from an adult who was a healthcare worker with PCR-confirmed SARS-CoV-2 infection or an uninfected control (not recorded which).

The chain joins TRBV7-6 to TRBJ2-7, with 7 bases identical to TRBD2. The J segment lost 4 bases and the V segment lost 0 bases, leaving 9 bases of the junction unmatched. Germline CDR1 and CDR2: SGHVS and FNYEAQ. The CDR3 is 16 residues long. The CDR3 region has the DNA TGTGCCAGCAGCTTAGCCCCGGGAGGCGGGAGTTACGAGCAGTACTTC. The encoded protein is CASSLAPGGGSYEQYF.

CDR3 DNA: TGTGCCAGCAGCCCGGGACTAGCGGGCTTACAAGAGACCCAGTACTTC. Its translation: CASSPGLAGLQETQYF. The V gene is TRBV7-9, the J gene TRBJ2-5, with TRBD2 matching 12 bases. The CDR3 is made up of 16 amino acids. V lost 5 bases, J lost 2 bases, and 6 bases stayed unmatched. CDR1 SEHNR and CDR2 FQNEAQ come from the germline V gene (reference sequence).

V and J are TRBV10-3 and TRBJ1-5; 7 bases are shared with TRBD1. The germline gives CDR1 ENHRY, CDR2 SYGVKD. This CDR3 is 14 amino acids long. J gave up 7 bases and V 7 bases, and 10 bases lay outside the gene matches. The CDR3 nucleotides are TGTGCCATCAAAGGACAGGCCTTGGGCCAGCCCCAGCATTTT. Its protein is CAIKGQALGQPQHF.

Ten or more counts support this clonotype. The chain recombines TRBV29-1 with TRBJ2-2, with unresolved D. V was pared by 4 bases and J by 6 bases, with 9 bases between. CDR3 size: 12 residues. Germline CDR1 reads SQVTM; CDR2 reads ANQGSEA. CDR3 DNA sequence: TGCAGCGTTGTGTCGAGTTCCGGGGAGCTGTTTTTT. Translation gives CSVVSSSGELFF.

This clonotype was observed many times. This chain connects TRBV7-2 to TRBJ2-7; the D gene could be TRBD1 or TRBD2 (5 bases each). CDR3 size: 14 residues. Germline V gene sequence: CDR1 SGHTA, CDR2 FQGNSA. Trimming left V 4 bases short and J 2 bases short, with 12 bases between. The DNA of the CDR3 is TGTGCCAGCAGCTCAAGGGACGGGCCCTACGAGCAGTACTTC. Translating gives CASSSRDGPYEQYF.

This clonotype has only one observation. V and J are TRBV12-3 or TRBV12-4 and TRBJ1-5, with 11 positions matching TRBD1. The J segment lost 7 bases and the V segment lost 5 bases, leaving 7 bases of the junction unmatched. This CDR3 is built from 15 residues. The CDR3 DNA reads TGTGCCAGCAGTCCAAGGACAGGGGGCCACCAGCCCCAGCATTTT. It yields the protein CASSPRTGGHQPQHF.

This clonotype came up many times. The rearrangement links TRBV6-1 to TRBJ2-2; D remains unclear. This CDR3 spans 13 amino acids. CDR1 and CDR2 (germline): MNHNS, SASEGT. V was clipped by 1 base and J by 3 bases, with 3 bases between them. The CDR3 here is CASSEVDTGELFF. The CDR3 DNA reads TGTGCCAGCAGTGAAGTTGACACCGGGGAGCTGTTTTTT.

The genes are TRBV7-8 and TRBJ2-7, with D possibly called TRBD1 or TRBD2 (6 bases each). The CDR3 is 14 residues long. CDR1 is SGHVS, CDR2 FQNEAQ, per germline. The V gene lost 5 bases and the J gene lost 1 base, with 12 bases spanning the gap. Here the CDR3 DNA reads TGTGCCAGCAGCCTCCCGGGGGCATCCTACGAGCAGTACTTC. It yields the protein CASSLPGASYEQYF. Full variable domain (outside the CDR3, taken from reference TRBV7-8 and TRBJ2-7): GAGVSQSPRYKVAKRGQDVALRCDPISGHVSLFWYQQALGQGPEFLTYFQNEAQLDKSGLPSDRFFAERPEGSVSTLKIQRTQQEDSAVYLCASSLPGASYEQYFGPGTRLTVT.

V usage is TRBV3-1 and J usage is TRBJ2-6; D remains unclear. The CDR3 consists of 17 residues. Between the trimmed V and J ends, which lost 2 bases and 0 bases, there was a span of 11 bases. The germline V gene encodes CDR1 LGHDT and CDR2 YNNKEL (reference sequence). The CDR3 sequence is CASSQYGVVSGANVLTF. CDR3 nucleotides: TGTGCCAGCAGCCAATATGGAGTCGTCTCTGGGGCCAACGTCCTGACTTTC.

This clonotype has just a few counts. The rearrangement uses TRBV9 and TRBJ1-6, with no clear D. This CDR3 is 13 amino acids long. V was trimmed by 0 bases and J by 6 bases, leaving 4 bases between them. Germline V lookup: CDR1 SGDLS, CDR2 YYNGEE. In DNA, the CDR3 is TGTGCCAGCAGCGTAGACATTAATTCACCCCTCCACTTT. Protein product: CASSVDINSPLHF.